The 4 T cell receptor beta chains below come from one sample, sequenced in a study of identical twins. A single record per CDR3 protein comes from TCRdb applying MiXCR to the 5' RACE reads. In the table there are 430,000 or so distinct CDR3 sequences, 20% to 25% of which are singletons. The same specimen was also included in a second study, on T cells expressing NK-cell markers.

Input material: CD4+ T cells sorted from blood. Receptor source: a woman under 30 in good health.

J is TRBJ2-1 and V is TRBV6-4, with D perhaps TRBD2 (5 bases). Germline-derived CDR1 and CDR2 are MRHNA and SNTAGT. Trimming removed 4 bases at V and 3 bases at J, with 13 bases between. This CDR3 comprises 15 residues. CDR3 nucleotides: TGTGCCAGCAGTGCGAAGACTACTAACTACAATGAGCAGTTCTTC. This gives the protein CASSAKTTNYNEQFF.

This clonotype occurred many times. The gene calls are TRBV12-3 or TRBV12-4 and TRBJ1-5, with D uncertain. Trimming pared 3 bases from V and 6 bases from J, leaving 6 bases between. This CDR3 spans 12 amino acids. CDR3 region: CASSFGSQPQHF. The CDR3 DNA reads TGTGCCAGCAGTTTCGGGAGTCAGCCCCAGCATTTT.

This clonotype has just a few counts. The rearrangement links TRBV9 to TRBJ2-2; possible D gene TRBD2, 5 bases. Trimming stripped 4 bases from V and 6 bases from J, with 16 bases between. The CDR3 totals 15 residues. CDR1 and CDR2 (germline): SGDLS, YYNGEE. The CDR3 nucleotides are TGTGCCAGCAGCCCGGACTCCCTTTGGGCCGGGGAGCTGTTTTTT. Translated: CASSPDSLWAGELFF.

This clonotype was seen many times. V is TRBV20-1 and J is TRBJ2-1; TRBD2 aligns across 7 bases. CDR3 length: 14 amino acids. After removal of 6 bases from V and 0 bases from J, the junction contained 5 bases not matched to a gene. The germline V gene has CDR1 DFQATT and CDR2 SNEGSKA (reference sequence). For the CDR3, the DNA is TGCAGTGCAAGCGGGGAGAGCTCCTACAATGAGCAGTTCTTC. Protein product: CSASGESSYNEQFF.